The clone carrying this T cell receptor beta chain has just a few counts. The data originate from a study of blood T cells in healthy people across ages. CDR3 length: 14 residues. Deletions cut 2 bases from V and 5 bases from J, with 13 bases between. Germline-derived CDR1 and CDR2 are SEHNR and FQNEAQ (reference sequence). A sample-barcoded 5' primer and a J-beta primer mix were used in a second PCR of roughly 7 to 11 cycles. TCRdb analysed the 5' RACE reads with MiXCR anew, one entry per CDR3 protein. Among under 700,000 distinct CDR3 sequences listed, 24% were seen once. This same sample was also taken into another study, of T cells of mothers and their children.

The material sequenced was blood. The origin of this receptor is a boy younger than 18 in good health. The chain carries TRBV7-9 and TRBJ2-7; D is ambiguous. CDR3 sequence (DNA): TGTGCCAGCAGCTTATCGGTAGGCTCTAACGAGCAGTACTTC. Translation: CASSLSVGSNEQYF.